This T cell receptor (beta chain) was identified during a study of cytomegalovirus exposure and HLA in healthy donors. General study results and limits: An analysis was carried out at a later point. It showed that HLA-associated TCR beta chains were more clonally expanded than equally common non-associated chains.

PCR employed 60 Vbeta and 13 Jbeta primers. Assay used: immunoSEQ multiplex PCR; TCRdb lists only in-frame clones, some missing. The table lists around 70,000 clones, roughly 90% of them singletons. A single count supports this clone. Its target is not known. The receptor comes from a woman in her 30s in good health and CMV-seronegative. Sequenced input: PBMCs.

CDR3 DNA sequence: TGTGCCAGCAGCTTGAAAGTGGGAGAGAGGGACGAGCAGTACTTC. The encoded protein is CASSLKVGERDEQYF. The rearrangement uses TRBV5-4 and TRBJ2-7; tentatively, D is TRBD2 (5 bases). Germline V gene lookup returns CDR1 SGHNT and CDR2 YYREEE (reference sequence). The CDR3 covers 15 residues. Trimming stripped 1 base from V and 5 bases from J, with 16 bases between.